This T cell receptor beta chain was sequenced in a study of T-cell reconstitution after alpha-beta-depleted transplantation in children (dated by TCRdb to 2016 to 2017). With regard to the full study: Using TCR repertoire profiling, the study followed T-cell immune reconstitution in a quantitative way in children after TCRalphabeta/CD19-depleted allogeneic hematopoietic cell transplantation. Findings and caveats that apply to the study as a whole: The apparently early alphabetaT-cell count recovery about two months after transplant was reportedly dependent on only several hundred rapidly expanded clones derived from non-depleted graft cells. Over the following months the frequencies of hyperexpanded clones went down, and after one year T-cell counts and TCRbeta diversity were mostly credited to newly produced T cells. In some patients, high TCRbeta diversity at day 60 was attributed to recipient T cells and intrathymic progenitors that had survived conditioning.

The label giving this sample's treatment or condition can be read as: allogeneic hematopoietic cell transplantation with graft depleted of TCRalphabeta T cells and CD19 B cells. Transplant recipients were children who received TCRalphabeta/CD19-depleted allogeneic hematopoietic cell grafts. This clonotype was seen just once. Its antigen is currently not known. Qualities for individual bases were not recorded, and no much larger clone is one base off. One read alone provides weak support. The CDR3 contains 18 residues, cysteine and phenylalanine counted. Just CDR3 DNA is preserved here, 54 bases in frame from base 1. CDR1 and CDR2 are read off the germline V gene as MDHEN and SYDVKM. The V end gives up 6 bases and the J end 4 bases, leaving 17 bases in the junction not matched to a gene. Libraries came from PCR. These reads were obtained on an Illumina HiSeq 2500. TCR library preparation used molecular barcoding, with unique molecular identifiers applied to normalize quantification of the TCRbeta repertoire. The public reads were run again by TCRdb, first through fastp at Q25 and then through MiXCR, and only productive beta chains were kept. Each record represents a unique CDR3 protein, reported with the most common genes and DNA among its rows. This sample has around 450,000 distinct CDR3 sequences in its table, and 43% of those were observed once. The ten top clones hold 27% of the sample.

The sequence derives from a girl aged 2 to 10 with aplastic anemia, due to receive a stem cell transplant. Recombination joined TRBV28 with TRBJ2-3, and TRBD1 matches 9 of the central bases. The source material was PBMCs, sampled before TCRalphabeta/CD19-depleted stem cell transplant. The DNA sequence is as follows: TGTGCCAGCAGCCGGTACAGGGGGCGCATTAGGGAGTCAGATACGCAGTATTTT. Translated, this is CASSRYRGRIRESDTQYF.